This T cell receptor beta chain was recorded in a study of tumor-infiltrating lymphocytes in primary liver carcinoma. The CDR3 sequence is 14 residues long. Germline V lookup: CDR1 SQVTM, CDR2 ANQGSEA. Comment on this clonotype: One end of the junction does not line up with germline, which may come from a read error.

Scientists recovered RNA and DNA together from roughly 21-30 mg of unsorted bulk tissue. A primer matching the constant region was used to make TCR beta cDNA from 500 to 600 ng of total RNA. Researchers made the TCR beta libraries by running three nested multiplex PCR rounds with slightly modified ARM-PCR. Each of the first two PCR rounds ran roughly 9 cycles with TRBV1-TRBV30 forward and C-beta reverse primers. TCRdb reanalysed the multiplex PCR reads using MiXCR and keeps one entry per CDR3 protein. The sample includes some 190,000 distinct CDR3 sequences, 70% to 90% of them seen just once. The receptor was isolated from a man in his forties with primary liver carcinoma and hepatitis B virus infection. The chain joins TRBV29-1 to TRBJ2-6, with no clear D. The sequenced sample consisted of tumor tissue from primary liver carcinoma. CDR3 in DNA: TGCAGCGTCTCAGTTGACTCTGAGGCCAACGTCCTGACTTTC. Translated, it gives CSVSVDSEANVLTF. The whole variable domain, remainder taken from reference TRBV29-1 and TRBJ2-6, is SAVISQKPSRDICQRGTSLTIQCQVDSQVTMMFWYRQQPGQSLTLIATANQGSEATYESGFVIDKFPISRPNLTFSTLTVSNMSPEDSSIYLCSVSVDSEANVLTFGAGSRLTVL.